The 12 T cell receptor beta chains presented below share a single source sample, sequenced in a study of cytomegalovirus exposure and HLA in healthy donors. The PCR made use of 60 Vbeta and 13 Jbeta primers. Libraries were prepared by immunoSEQ multiplex PCR; TCRdb keeps only in-frame clonotypes and omits some of them. Of under 200,000 clones listed, approximately 72% were seen once; the top ten hold approximately 2.3%. The source material was PBMCs. These receptors were obtained from a female donor in good health and CMV-seronegative.

This chain links TRBV6-5 with TRBJ1-5, with TRBD1 matching 7 bases. Trimming at V came to 5 bases and at J to 4 bases, leaving 8 bases not matched to a gene. CDR3 size: 15 residues. CDR1 is MNHEY, CDR2 SVGAGI, per germline. CDR3 DNA sequence: TGTGCCAGCAGTGGATCGGGACAGCCAAATCAGCCCCAGCATTTT. This codes for CASSGSGQPNQPQHF.

This clone appeared a few times. The chain recombines TRBV6-4 with TRBJ2-7; D is possibly TRBD2 (7 bases). CDR3 length equals 14 residues. Per germline, CDR1 MRHNA and CDR2 SNTAGT. The V end was cut by 5 bases, the J end by 3 bases, with 14 bases between. CDR3 residues: CASSMGGHDYEQYF. In nucleotides, the CDR3 is TGTGCCAGCAGTATGGGGGGGCACGACTACGAGCAGTACTTC.

CDR3 DNA: TGTGCCAGCAGCCGGAGTAGCGGGCAAAGCACAGATACGCAGTATTTT. It specifies CASSRSSGQSTDTQYF. The chain employs TRBV4-2 and TRBJ2-3, with 7 nucleotides matching TRBD2. CDR1 is LGHNA and CDR2 is YNFKEQ in the germline V gene. Losses at the gene ends were 4 bases for V and 0 bases for J; bases not matched to a gene: 7. This CDR3 comprises 16 residues.

CDR3 region: CASSEGPGTRPYEQYF. The CDR3 nucleotides read TGTGCCAGCAGTGAAGGTCCCGGGACTAGGCCTTACGAGCAGTACTTC. This chain joins TRBV25-1 and TRBJ2-7; 8 nucleotides align to TRBD2. The CDR3 totals 16 residues. Germline assignment: CDR1 MGHDK and CDR2 SYGVNS. Losses at the gene ends were 2 bases for V and 4 bases for J; bases not matched to a gene: 10.

The chain links TRBV6-4 to TRBJ2-2; the match to TRBD2 covers 8 bases. Trimming cost V 4 bases and J 3 bases; bases outside gene matches: 4. The CDR3 contains 15 residues. Germline lookup yields CDR1 MRHNA and CDR2 SNTAGT. The CDR3 DNA follows: TGTGCCAGCAGTGGGAAAGCGGGGGACACCGGGGAGCTGTTTTTT. It specifies CASSGKAGDTGELFF.

The chain couples TRBV28 to TRBJ1-1; the match to TRBD1 covers 9 bases. Per the germline V gene, CDR1 is MDHEN and CDR2 is SYDVKM. The CDR3 is made up of 14 amino acids. With V trimmed by 5 bases and J by 11 bases, 12 bases remained unmatched. The CDR3: CASSLGTGLGWAFF. The CDR3 DNA reads TGTGCCAGCAGTCTCGGGACAGGGCTTGGTTGGGCTTTCTTT.

The rearrangement joins TRBV12-2 to TRBJ1-1. TRBV12-2 is shown as a pseudogene. The CDR3 spans 14 residues. This CDR3 reads CASRYPRRIPEAFF. CDR3 DNA: TGTGCAAGTCGCTATCCTAGGAGGATACCCGAAGCTTTCTTT.

This chain links TRBV28 with TRBJ2-2, with D uncertain. The CDR3 consists of 10 residues. The germline V gene has CDR1 MDHEN and CDR2 SYDVKM. Between the trimmed V and J ends, which lost 5 bases and 10 bases, there was a span of 5 bases. The CDR3 here is CASSGPELFF. The CDR3 bases are TGTGCCAGCAGTGGCCCGGAGCTGTTTTTT. Together with reference TRBV28 and TRBJ2-2, the CDR3 gives the full variable domain: DVKVTQSSRYLVKRTGEKVFLECVQDMDHENMFWYRQDPGLGLRLIYFSYDVKMKEKGDIPEGYSVSREKKERFSLILESASTNQTSMYLCASSGPELFFGEGSRLTVL.

Here the CDR3 reads CASSEIPRVASRRGELFF. The DNA for the CDR3 is TGTGCCAGCAGCGAGATCCCCCGGGTGGCTAGTCGGAGGGGGGAGCTGTTTTTT. This rearrangement joins TRBV9 to TRBJ2-2; perhaps TRBD2 as D (5 bases). CDR1 and CDR2 (germline): SGDLS, YYNGEE. CDR3 size: 18 residues. The ends were cut back, 3 bases at V and 8 bases at J, with 26 bases in the middle.

This chain connects TRBV7-2 to TRBJ1-4, with TRBD1 matching 7 bases. The V segment lost 1 base and the J segment 6 bases; nucleotides outside the gene matches: 5. The CDR3 is made up of 15 amino acids. CDR1 is SGHTA and CDR2 is FQGNSA in the germline V gene. The CDR3 sequence is CASSLGPGGYEKLFF. In nucleotides, the CDR3 is TGTGCCAGCAGCTTAGGCCCAGGGGGTTATGAAAAACTGTTTTTT.

This chain connects TRBV11-2 to TRBJ2-1; no clear D. V was clipped by 3 bases and J by 8 bases, with 8 bases between them. This CDR3 spans 12 amino acids. From germline, CDR1 is SGHAT and CDR2 FQNNGV. The CDR3 nucleotides read TGTGCCAGCAGCTTCTATACTGATGAGCAGTTCTTC. It is translated as CASSFYTDEQFF.

The chain uses TRBV11-2 and TRBJ2-2; no firm D call. V gave up 1 base and J gave up 1 base, with 4 bases separating them. Germline V gene data show CDR1 as SGHAT and CDR2 as FQNNGV. This CDR3 region has 14 residues. The CDR3 DNA reads as TGTGCCAGCAGCTTAGTCAGGAACACCGGGGAGCTGTTTTTT. It yields the protein CASSLVRNTGELFF.